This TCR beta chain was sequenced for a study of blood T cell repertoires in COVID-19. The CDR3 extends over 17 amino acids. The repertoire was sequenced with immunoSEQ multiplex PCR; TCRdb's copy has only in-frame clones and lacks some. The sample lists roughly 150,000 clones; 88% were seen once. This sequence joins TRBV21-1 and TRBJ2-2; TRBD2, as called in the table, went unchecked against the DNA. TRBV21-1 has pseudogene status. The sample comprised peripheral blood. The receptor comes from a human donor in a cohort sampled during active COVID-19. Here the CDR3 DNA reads TGTGCCAGCAGCAAAGAATGCGCGGAGATAAACACCGGGGAGCTGTTTTTT. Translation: CASSKECAEINTGELFF.